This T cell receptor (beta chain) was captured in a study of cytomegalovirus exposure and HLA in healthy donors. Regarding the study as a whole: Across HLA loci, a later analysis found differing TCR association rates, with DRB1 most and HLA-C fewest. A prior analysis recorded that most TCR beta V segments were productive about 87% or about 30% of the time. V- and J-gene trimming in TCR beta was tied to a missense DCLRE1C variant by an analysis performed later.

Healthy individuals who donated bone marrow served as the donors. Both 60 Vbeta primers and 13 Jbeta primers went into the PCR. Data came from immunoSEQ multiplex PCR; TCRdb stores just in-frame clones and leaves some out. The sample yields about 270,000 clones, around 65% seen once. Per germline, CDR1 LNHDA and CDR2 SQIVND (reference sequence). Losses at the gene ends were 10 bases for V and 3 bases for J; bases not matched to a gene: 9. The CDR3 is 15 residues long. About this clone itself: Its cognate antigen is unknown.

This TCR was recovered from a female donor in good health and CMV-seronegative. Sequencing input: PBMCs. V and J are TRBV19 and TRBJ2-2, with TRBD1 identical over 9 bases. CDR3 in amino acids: CATADRGKHTGELFF. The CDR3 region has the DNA TGTGCCACCGCAGACAGGGGGAAACACACCGGGGAGCTGTTTTTT.